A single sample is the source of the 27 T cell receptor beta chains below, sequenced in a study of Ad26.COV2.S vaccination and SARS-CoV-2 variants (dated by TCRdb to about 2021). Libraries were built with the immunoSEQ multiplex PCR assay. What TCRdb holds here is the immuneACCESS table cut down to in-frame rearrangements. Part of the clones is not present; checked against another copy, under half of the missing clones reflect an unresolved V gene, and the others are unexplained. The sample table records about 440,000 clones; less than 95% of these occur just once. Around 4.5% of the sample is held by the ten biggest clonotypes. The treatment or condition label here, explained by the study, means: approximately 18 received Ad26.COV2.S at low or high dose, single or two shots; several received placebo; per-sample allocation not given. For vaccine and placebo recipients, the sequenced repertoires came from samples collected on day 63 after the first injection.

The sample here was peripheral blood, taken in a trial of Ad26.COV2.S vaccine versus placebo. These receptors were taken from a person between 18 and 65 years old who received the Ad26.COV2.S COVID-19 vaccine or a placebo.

CDR3 in DNA: TGTGCCAGCGGCCCGGGACAGAGGACCTATGGCTACACCTTC. Residues: CASGPGQRTYGYTF. This chain joins TRBV6-2 or TRBV6-3 and TRBJ1-2; the match to TRBD1 covers 7 bases. Germline CDR1 and CDR2: MNHEY and SVGEGT. V trimming: 8 bases; J trimming: 4 bases; junction bases outside the gene matches: 10. CDR3 length: 14 residues.

The chain's CDR3 is CASSLVEGLAGVEQFF. The CDR3 DNA reads as TGTGCCAGCAGCTTAGTTGAGGGACTAGCGGGAGTTGAGCAGTTCTTC. The chain has TRBV7-9 and TRBJ2-1; TRBD2 agrees at 14 bases. CDR3 length equals 16 residues. The germline gives CDR1 SEHNR, CDR2 FQNEAQ (reference sequence). J gave up 9 bases and V 1 base, and 5 bases lay outside the gene matches.

CDR3 loop: CASTVGGLAGDEQYF. CDR3 bases: TGTGCCAGCACCGTTGGAGGACTAGCGGGAGACGAGCAGTACTTC. This chain connects TRBV11-2 to TRBJ2-7; 13 nucleotides align to TRBD2. Germline V gene sequence: CDR1 SGHAT, CDR2 FQNNGV. The ends lost 7 bases at V and 5 bases at J; junction bases unmatched: 8. The CDR3 extends over 15 amino acids. Combining the CDR3 with reference TRBV11-2 and TRBJ2-7 gives the whole variable domain EAGVAQSPRYKIIEKRQSVAFWCNPISGHATLYWYQQILGQGPKLLIQFQNNGVVDDSQLPKDRFSAERLKGVDSTLKIQPAKLEDSAVYLCASTVGGLAGDEQYFGPGTRLTVT.

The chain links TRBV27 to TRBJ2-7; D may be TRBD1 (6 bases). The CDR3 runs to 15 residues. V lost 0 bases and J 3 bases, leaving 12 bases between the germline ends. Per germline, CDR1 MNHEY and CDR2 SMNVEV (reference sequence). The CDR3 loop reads CASSLSGGFGYEQYF. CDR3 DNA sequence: TGTGCCAGCAGTTTATCAGGGGGATTTGGCTACGAGCAGTACTTC.

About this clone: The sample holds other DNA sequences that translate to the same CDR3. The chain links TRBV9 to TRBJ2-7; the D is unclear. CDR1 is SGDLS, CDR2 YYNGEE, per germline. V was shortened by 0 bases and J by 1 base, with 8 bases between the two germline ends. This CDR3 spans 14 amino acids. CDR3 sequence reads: CASSVDLGSYEQYF. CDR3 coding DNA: TGTGCCAGCAGCGTAGACCTCGGGTCCTACGAGCAGTACTTC. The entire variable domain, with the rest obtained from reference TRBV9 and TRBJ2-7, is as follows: DSGVTQTPKHLITATGQRVTLRCSPRSGDLSVYWYQQSLDQGLQFLIQYYNGEERAKGNILERFSAQQFPDLHSELNLSSLELGDSALYFCASSVDLGSYEQYFGPGTRLTVT.

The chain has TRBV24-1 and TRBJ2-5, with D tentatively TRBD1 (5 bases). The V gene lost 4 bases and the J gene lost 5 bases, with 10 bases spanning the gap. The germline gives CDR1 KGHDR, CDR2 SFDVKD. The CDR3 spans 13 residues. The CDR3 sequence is CATSDPGHETQYF. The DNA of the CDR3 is TGTGCCACCAGTGACCCAGGGCACGAGACCCAGTACTTC.

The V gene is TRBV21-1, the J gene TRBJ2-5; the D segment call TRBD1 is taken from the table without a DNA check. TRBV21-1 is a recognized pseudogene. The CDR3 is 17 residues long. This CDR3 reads CASSNRFQGNPQETQYF. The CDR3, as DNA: TGTGCCAGCAGCAATCGATTTCAGGGGAACCCCCAAGAGACCCAGTACTTC.

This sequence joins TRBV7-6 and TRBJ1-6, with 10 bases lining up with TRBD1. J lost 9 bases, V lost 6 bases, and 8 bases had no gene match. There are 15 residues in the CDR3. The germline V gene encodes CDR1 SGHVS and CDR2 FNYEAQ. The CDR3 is CASRNPGQGPSPLHF. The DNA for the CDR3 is TGTGCCAGCAGAAATCCGGGACAGGGGCCTTCACCCCTCCACTTT.

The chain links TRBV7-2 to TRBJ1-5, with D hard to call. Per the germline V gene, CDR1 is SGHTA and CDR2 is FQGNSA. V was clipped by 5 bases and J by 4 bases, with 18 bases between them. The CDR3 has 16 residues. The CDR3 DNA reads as TGTGCCAGCAGCCCGGGTTCTGGCAGGATAAATCAGCCCCAGCATTTT. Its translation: CASSPGSGRINQPQHF.

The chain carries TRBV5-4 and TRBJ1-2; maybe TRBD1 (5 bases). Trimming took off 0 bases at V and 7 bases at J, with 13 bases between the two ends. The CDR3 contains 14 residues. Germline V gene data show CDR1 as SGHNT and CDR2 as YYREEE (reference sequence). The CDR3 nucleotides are TGTGCCAGCAGCTTGGCCGCAGGGATCGGTGGCTACACCTTC. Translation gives CASSLAAGIGGYTF.

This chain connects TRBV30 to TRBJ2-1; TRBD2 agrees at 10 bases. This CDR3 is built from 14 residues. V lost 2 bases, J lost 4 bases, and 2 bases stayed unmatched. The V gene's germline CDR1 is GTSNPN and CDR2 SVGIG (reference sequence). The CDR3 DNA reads TGTGCCTGGAGTACTAGCGGGATTTACAATGAGCAGTTCTTC. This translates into CAWSTSGIYNEQFF.

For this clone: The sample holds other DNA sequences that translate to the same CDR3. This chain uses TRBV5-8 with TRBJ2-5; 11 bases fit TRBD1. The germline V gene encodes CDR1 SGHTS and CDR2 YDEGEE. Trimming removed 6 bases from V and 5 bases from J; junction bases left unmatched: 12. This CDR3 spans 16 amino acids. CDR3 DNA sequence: TGTGCCAGCAACTACGGGACAGGGGGTTCTGGGGAGACCCAGTACTTC. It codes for CASNYGTGGSGETQYF.

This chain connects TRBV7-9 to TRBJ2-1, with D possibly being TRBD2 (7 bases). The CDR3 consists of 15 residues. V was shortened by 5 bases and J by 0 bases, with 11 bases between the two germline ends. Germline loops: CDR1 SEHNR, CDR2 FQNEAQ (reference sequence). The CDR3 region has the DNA TGTGCCAGCAGCGGGGGCGGGGGCTCCTACAATGAGCAGTTCTTC. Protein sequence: CASSGGGGSYNEQFF.

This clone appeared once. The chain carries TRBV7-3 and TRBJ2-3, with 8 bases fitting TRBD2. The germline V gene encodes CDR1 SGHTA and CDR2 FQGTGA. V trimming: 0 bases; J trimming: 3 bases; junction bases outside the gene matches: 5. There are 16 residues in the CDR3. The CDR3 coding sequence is TGTGCCAGCAGCTTAACTAGCGGGATGGGTACAGATACGCAGTATTTT. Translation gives CASSLTSGMGTDTQYF.

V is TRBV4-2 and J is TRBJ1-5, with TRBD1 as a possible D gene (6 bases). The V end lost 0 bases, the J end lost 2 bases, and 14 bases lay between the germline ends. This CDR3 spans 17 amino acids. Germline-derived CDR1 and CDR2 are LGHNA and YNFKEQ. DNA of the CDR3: TGTGCCAGCAGCCAAGACTTGGGGGGCTCGGGCAATCAGCCCCAGCATTTT. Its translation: CASSQDLGGSGNQPQHF.

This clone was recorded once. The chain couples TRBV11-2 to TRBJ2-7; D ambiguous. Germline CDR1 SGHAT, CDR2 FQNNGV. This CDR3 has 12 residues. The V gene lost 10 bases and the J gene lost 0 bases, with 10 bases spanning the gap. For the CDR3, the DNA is TGTGCCACCCGAGGAGACTCCTACGAGCAGTACTTC. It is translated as CATRGDSYEQYF.

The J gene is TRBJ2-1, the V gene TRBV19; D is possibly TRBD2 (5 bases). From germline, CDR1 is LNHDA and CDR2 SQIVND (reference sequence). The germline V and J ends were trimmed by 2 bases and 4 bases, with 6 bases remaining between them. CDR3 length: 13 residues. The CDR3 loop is CASSIRLYNEQFF. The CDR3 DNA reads TGTGCCAGTAGTATAAGACTATACAATGAGCAGTTCTTC.

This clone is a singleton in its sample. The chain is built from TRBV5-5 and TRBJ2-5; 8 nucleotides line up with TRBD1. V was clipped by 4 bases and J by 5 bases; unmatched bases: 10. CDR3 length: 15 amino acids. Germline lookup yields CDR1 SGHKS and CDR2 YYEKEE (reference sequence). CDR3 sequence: CASSRATGASETQYF. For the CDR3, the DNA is TGTGCCAGCAGCCGAGCGACAGGGGCGAGTGAGACCCAGTACTTC.

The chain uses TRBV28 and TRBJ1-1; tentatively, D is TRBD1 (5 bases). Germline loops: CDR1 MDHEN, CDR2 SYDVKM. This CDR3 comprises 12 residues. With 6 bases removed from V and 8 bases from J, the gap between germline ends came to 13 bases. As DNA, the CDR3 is TGTGCCAGCAGGATATCAGGGAAGGAAGCTTTCTTT. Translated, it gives CASRISGKEAFF.

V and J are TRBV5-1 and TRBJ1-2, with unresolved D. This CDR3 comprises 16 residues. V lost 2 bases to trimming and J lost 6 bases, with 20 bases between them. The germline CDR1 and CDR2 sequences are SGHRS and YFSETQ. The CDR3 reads CASSFRAASRTNGYTF. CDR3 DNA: TGCGCCAGCAGCTTTAGGGCAGCATCCCGGACTAATGGCTACACCTTC.

The CDR3 DNA reads TGTGCCAGCAGCTCAAAGTCGGACCCTCCGAACACTGAAGCTTTCTTT. Its protein is CASSSKSDPPNTEAFF. This sequence joins TRBV9 and TRBJ1-1; D remains unclear. Per the germline V gene, CDR1 is SGDLS and CDR2 is YYNGEE. Trimming left V 4 bases short and J 1 base short, with 17 bases between. The CDR3 is made up of 16 amino acids.

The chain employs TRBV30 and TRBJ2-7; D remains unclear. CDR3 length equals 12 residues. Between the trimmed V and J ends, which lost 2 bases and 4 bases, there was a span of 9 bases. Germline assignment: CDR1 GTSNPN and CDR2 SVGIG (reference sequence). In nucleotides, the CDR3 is TGTGCCTGGAGTTCCCTCGGGTACGAGCAGTACTTC. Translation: CAWSSLGYEQYF. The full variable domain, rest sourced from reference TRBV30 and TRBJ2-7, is SQTIHQWPATLVQPVGSPLSLECTVEGTSNPNLYWYRQAAGRGLQLLFYSVGIGQISSEVPQNLSASRPQDRQFILSSKKLLLSDSGFYLCAWSSLGYEQYFGPGTRLTVT.

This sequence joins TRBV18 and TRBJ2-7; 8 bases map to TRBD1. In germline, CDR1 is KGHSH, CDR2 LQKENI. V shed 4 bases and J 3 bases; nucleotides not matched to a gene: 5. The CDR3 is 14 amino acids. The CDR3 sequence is CASSHGQGSYEQYF. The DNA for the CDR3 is TGTGCCAGCTCACACGGACAGGGTAGCTACGAGCAGTACTTC.

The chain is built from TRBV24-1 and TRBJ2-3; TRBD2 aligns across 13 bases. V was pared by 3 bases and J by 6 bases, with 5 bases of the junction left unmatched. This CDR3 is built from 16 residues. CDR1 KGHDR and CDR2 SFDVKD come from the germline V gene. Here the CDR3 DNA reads TGTGCCACCAGTGATCCACTAGCGGGAGGGTCTGATACGCAGTATTTT. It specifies CATSDPLAGGSDTQYF.

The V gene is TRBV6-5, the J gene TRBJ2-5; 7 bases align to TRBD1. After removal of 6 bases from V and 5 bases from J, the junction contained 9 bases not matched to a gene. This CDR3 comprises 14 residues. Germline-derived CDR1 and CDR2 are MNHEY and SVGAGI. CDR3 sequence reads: CASRQGSLAETQYF. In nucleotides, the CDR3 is TGTGCCAGCAGACAGGGGTCCCTGGCGGAGACCCAGTACTTC.

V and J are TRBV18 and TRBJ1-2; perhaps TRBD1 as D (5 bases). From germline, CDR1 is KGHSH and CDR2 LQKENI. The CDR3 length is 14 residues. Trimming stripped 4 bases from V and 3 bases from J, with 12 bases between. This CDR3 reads CASSRSGTDYGYTF. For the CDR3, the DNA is TGTGCCAGCTCACGCTCCGGGACGGACTATGGCTACACCTTC.

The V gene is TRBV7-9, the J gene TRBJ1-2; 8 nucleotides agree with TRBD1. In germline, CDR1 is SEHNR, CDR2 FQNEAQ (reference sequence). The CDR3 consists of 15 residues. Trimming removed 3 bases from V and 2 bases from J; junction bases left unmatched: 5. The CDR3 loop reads CASSFAGGANYGYTF. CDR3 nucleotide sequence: TGTGCCAGCAGCTTCGCAGGGGGCGCGAACTATGGCTACACCTTC. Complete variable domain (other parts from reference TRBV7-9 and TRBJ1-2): DTGVSQNPRHKITKRGQNVTFRCDPISEHNRLYWYRQTLGQGPEFLTYFQNEAQLEKSRLLSDRFSAERPKGSFSTLEIQRTEQGDSAMYLCASSFAGGANYGYTFGSGTRLTVV.